This T cell receptor (beta chain) was sequenced in a study of shared clonotypes between healthy human individuals. Study-level points and caveats: Rarefaction analysis demonstrated incomplete sorted-subset sequencing notwithstanding large depth. Naive subsets tended to show greater estimated richness than memory subsets. Researchers sampled only blood; tissue repertoires likely differ.

Comment on this clone: Its specificity is not known.

Terminally differentiated effector memory CD45RA+ cells were left out of the naive CD8 fraction, which was CD45RO-negative and positively selected for CCR7. Produced via immunoSEQ multiplex PCR; TCRdb's table is partial and in-frame only. The sample consists of roughly 2,000,000 clones, over 85% of them appearing once. Trimming took 0 bases from V and 5 from J, leaving 9 bases between them. CDR3 length equals 14 residues. Germline values: CDR1 LGHNA, CDR2 YSLEER. The rearrangement links TRBV4-3 to TRBJ2-3; D gene unclear. The receptor was isolated from a man between 18 and 29 years old in good health. Some clones in this sample may be carry-over from other donors' samples. The source material was naive CD8+ T cells from PBMCs. The CDR3 region is CASSQDPVGDTQYF. Written as DNA, the CDR3 is TGCGCCAGCAGCCAAGATCCGGTGGGAGATACGCAGTATTTT.